Listed here is a single T cell receptor beta chain. What it recognizes is unknown. Profiling relied on immunoSEQ multiplex PCR, and the TCRdb table lists in-frame clones only, not all of them. This sample has some 88,000 clones; about 90% occur once, and the top ten carry 5% to 5.5%. This sample is drawn from a study of T cell responses to AZD1222 COVID-19 vaccine. Study outcomes and limitations: Every sample of the repertoires postdated the peak T cell response. Clonal diversity may have been underestimated in mostly white British donors. The study found Spike-specific TCR breadth and depth rose after two AZD1222 doses. Unmutated variant regions are reportedly targeted by nearly half of spike-specific TCRs.

Looked up from germline, CDR1 is KGHDR and CDR2 is SFDVKD. The V gene lost 2 bases and the J gene lost 7 bases, with 11 bases spanning the gap. The CDR3 covers 14 residues. The chain combines TRBV24-1 with TRBJ1-5; D is ambiguous. The sequencing used peripheral blood, collected on day 0 of AZD1222 vaccination. This TCR was sampled from an adult in good health. CDR3: CATSDSPDGQPQHF. The CDR3 nucleotides are TGTGCCACCAGTGATTCACCGGACGGGCAGCCCCAGCATTTT.